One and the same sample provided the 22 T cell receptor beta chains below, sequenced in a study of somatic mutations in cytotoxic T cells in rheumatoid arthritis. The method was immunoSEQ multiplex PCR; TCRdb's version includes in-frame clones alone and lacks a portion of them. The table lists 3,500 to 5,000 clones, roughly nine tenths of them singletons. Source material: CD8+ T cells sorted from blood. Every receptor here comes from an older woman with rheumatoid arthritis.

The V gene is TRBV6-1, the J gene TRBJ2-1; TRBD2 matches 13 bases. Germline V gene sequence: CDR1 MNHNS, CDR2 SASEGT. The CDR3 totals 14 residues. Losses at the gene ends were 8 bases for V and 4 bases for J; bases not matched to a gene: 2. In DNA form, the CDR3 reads TGTGCCAGCGAGGGACTAGCGGGGTACAATGAGCAGTTCTTC. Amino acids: CASEGLAGYNEQFF.

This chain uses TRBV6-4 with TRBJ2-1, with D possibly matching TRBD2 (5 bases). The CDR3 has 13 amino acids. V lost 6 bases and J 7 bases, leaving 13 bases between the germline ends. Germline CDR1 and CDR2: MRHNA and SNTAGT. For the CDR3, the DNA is TGTGCCAGCAGCTTGACCGAGGGTAATGAGCAGTTCTTC. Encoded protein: CASSLTEGNEQFF.

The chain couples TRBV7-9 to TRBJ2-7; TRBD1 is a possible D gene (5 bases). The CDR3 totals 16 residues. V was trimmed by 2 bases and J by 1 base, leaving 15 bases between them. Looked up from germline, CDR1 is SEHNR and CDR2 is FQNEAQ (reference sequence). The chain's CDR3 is CASSLSQGTKSYEQYF. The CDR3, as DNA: TGTGCCAGCAGCTTATCGCAGGGAACGAAGTCCTACGAGCAGTACTTC.

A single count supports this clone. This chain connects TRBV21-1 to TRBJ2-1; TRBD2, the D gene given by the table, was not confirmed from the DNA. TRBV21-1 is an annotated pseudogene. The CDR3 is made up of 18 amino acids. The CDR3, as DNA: TGTGCCAGCAGCGGCTCCGAGCCGGGGGGGGCATCCTACAATGAGCAGTTCTTC. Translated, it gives CASSGSEPGGASYNEQFF.

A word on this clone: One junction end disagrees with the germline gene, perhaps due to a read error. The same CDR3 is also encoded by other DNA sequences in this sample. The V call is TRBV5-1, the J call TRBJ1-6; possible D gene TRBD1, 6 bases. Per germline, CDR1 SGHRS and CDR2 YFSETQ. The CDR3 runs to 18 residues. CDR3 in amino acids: CASSWTGEGERYNSPLHF. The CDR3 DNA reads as TGCGCCAGCAGCTGGACCGGCGAGGGGGAGAGATATAATTCCCCCCTCCACTTT.

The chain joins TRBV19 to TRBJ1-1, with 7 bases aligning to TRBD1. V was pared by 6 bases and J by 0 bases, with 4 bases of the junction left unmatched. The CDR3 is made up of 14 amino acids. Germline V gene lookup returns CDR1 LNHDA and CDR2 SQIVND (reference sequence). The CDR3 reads CASSLDRMNTEAFF. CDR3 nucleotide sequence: TGTGCCAGTAGCCTGGACAGGATGAACACTGAAGCTTTCTTT.

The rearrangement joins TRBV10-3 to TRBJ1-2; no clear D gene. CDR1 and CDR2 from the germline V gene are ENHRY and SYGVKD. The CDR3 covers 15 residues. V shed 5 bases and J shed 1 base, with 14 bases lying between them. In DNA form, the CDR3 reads TGTGCCATCAGTCCTATGATGACACTTAACTATGGCTACACCTTC. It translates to CAISPMMTLNYGYTF.

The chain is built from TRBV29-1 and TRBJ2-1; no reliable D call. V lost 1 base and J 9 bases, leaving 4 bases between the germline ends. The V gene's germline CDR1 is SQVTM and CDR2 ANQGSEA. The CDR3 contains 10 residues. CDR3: CSVEGPEQFF. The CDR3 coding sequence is TGCAGCGTTGAAGGGCCTGAGCAGTTCTTC.

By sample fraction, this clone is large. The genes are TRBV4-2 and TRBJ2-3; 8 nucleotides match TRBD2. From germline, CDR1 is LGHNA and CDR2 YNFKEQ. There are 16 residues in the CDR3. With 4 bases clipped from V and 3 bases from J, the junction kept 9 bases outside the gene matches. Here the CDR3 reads CASSPQIGLATDTQYF. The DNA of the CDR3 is TGTGCCAGCAGCCCACAGATCGGACTAGCAACAGATACGCAGTATTTT.

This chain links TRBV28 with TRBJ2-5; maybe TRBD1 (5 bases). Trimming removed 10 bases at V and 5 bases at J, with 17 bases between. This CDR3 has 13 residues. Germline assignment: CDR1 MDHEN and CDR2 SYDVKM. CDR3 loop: CATRSGLWETQYF. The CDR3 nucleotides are TGTGCCACCAGGTCAGGGCTCTGGGAGACCCAGTACTTC.

CDR3 nucleotides: TGTGCCAGCAGTTTATCGGTTAGGAGACTAGCGGGCGAAAACTCCTACGAGCAGTACTTC. Encoded protein: CASSLSVRRLAGENSYEQYF. J is TRBJ2-7 and V is TRBV28, with TRBD2 identical over 10 bases. Germline loops: CDR1 MDHEN, CDR2 SYDVKM. The CDR3 length is 20 residues. With V trimmed by 1 base and J by 0 bases, 15 bases remained unmatched.

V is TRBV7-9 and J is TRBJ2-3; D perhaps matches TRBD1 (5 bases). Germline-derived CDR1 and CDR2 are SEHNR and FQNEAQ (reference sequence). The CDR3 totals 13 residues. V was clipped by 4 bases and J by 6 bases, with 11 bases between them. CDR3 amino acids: CASSSLGADTQYF. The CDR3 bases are TGTGCCAGCAGCTCTTTAGGGGCGGATACGCAGTATTTT.

This CDR3 reads CASSVEAGSDEKLFF. The CDR3 coding sequence is TGTGCCAGCAGCGTAGAAGCCGGGTCGGATGAAAAACTGTTTTTT. The chain is built from TRBV9 and TRBJ1-4; D uncertain. The CDR3 contains 15 residues. The ends were cut back, 0 bases at V and 6 bases at J, with 12 bases in the middle. Germline V gene sequence: CDR1 SGDLS, CDR2 YYNGEE.

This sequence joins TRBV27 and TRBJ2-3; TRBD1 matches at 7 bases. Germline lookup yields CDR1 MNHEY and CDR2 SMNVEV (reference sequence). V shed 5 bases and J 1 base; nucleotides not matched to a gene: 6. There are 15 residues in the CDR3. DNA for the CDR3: TGTGCCAGCAGTCCCGCCGGGACAGGCACAGATACGCAGTATTTT. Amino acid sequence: CASSPAGTGTDTQYF.

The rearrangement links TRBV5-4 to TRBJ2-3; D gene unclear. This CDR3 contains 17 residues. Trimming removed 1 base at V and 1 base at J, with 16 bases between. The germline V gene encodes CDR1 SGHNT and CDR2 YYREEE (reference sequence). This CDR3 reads CASSLFGEGLRTDTQYF. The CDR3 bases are TGTGCCAGCAGCTTGTTCGGAGAAGGCCTTCGCACAGATACGCAGTATTTT.

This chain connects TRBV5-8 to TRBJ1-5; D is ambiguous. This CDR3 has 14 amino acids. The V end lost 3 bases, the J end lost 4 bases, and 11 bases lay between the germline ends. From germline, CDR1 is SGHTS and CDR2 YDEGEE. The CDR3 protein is CASSSRGRNQPQHF. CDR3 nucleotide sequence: TGTGCCAGCAGCTCCCGAGGGAGGAATCAGCCCCAGCATTTT. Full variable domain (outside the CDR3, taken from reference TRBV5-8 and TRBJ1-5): EAGVTQSPTHLIKTRGQQATLRCSPISGHTSVYWYQQALGLGLQFLLWYDEGEERNRGNFPPRFSGRQFPNYSSELNVNALELEDSALYLCASSSRGRNQPQHFGDGTRLSIL.

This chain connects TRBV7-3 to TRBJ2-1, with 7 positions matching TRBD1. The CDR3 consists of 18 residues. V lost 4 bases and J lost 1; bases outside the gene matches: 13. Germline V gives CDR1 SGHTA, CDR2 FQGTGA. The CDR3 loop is CASSSMGQIYSSYNEQFF. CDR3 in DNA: TGTGCCAGCAGCTCGATGGGACAGATTTATTCGTCCTACAATGAGCAGTTCTTC.

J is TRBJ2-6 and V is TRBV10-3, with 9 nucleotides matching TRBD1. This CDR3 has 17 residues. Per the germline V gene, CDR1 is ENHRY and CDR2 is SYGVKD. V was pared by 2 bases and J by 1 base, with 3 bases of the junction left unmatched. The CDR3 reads CAISERDRDSGANVLTF. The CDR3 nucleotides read TGTGCCATCAGTGAGAGGGACAGGGATTCTGGGGCCAACGTCCTGACTTTC.

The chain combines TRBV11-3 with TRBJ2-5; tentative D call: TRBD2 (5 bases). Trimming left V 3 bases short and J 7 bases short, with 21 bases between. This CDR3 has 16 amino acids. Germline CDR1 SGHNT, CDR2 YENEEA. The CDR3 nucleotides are TGTGCCAGCAGCTTTGATCCATCGCCGCTCCGGGGGACCCAGTACTTC. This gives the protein CASSFDPSPLRGTQYF.

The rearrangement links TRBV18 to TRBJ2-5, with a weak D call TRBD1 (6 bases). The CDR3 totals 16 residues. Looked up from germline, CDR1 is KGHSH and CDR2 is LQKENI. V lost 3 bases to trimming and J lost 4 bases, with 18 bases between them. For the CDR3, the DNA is TGTGCCAGCTCACCTACACTACAGGGAATTGGAGAGACCCAGTACTTC. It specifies CASSPTLQGIGETQYF.

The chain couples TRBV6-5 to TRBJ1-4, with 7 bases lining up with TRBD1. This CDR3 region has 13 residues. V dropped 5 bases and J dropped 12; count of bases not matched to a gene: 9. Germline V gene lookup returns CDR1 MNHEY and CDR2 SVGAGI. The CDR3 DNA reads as TGTGCCAGCAGTAAAAGACAGGGTCGGGAACTGTTTTTT. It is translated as CASSKRQGRELFF.

In DNA, the CDR3 is TGTGCCAGCAGTTCCGACAGGGCCTATGGCTACACCTTC. Translated, it gives CASSSDRAYGYTF. The chain recombines TRBV6-6 with TRBJ1-2; 7 bases are a match to TRBD1. The CDR3 runs to 13 residues. The junction had 3 bases not matched to a gene; V was cut back by 4 bases and J by 4 bases. Germline CDR1 MNHNY, CDR2 SVGAGI (reference sequence).